The 30 T cell receptor beta chains below all came from one sample that was sequenced in a study of CD8+ T cells in alopecia areata. TCR sequencing used cDNA made by reverse transcription of extracted RNA. Assay used: immunoSEQ multiplex PCR; TCRdb lists only in-frame clones, some missing. Here the sample spans 190,000 or so clones, 58% being singletons. Treatment reported: oral pan-JAK inhibitor, 5-10 mg twice daily. Sequencing was performed on CD8+ T cells sorted from blood, taken at week 24, from a patient treated with tofacitinib. The receptors shown here come from a human donor with alopecia areata.

This clone was seen a few times. The chain is built from TRBV5-6 and TRBJ1-5, with 8 bases matching TRBD1. The CDR3 has 14 amino acids. Germline lookup yields CDR1 SGHDT and CDR2 YYEEEE. With V trimmed by 5 bases and J by 6 bases, 7 bases remained unmatched. For the CDR3, the DNA is TGTGCCAGCAGTGGGACAGGTGGACGTCAGCCCCAGCATTTT. Amino acid sequence: CASSGTGGRQPQHF.

The gene calls are TRBV30 and TRBJ2-2, with TRBD1 as a possible D gene (5 bases). This CDR3 contains 12 residues. The ends were cut back, 1 base at V and 8 bases at J, with 8 bases in the middle. The germline CDR1 and CDR2 sequences are GTSNPN and SVGIG (reference sequence). CDR3 protein: CAWSARVGELFF. CDR3 sequence (DNA): TGTGCCTGGAGTGCCAGGGTTGGGGAGCTGTTTTTT.

The chain has TRBV29-1 and TRBJ2-7, with 7 bases lining up with TRBD1. V shed 2 bases and J 3 bases; nucleotides not matched to a gene: 4. The CDR3 spans 13 residues. In germline, CDR1 is SQVTM, CDR2 ANQGSEA. The CDR3 reads CSVERQGSYEQYF. The CDR3 nucleotides are TGCAGCGTTGAACGACAGGGCAGCTACGAGCAGTACTTC.

The chain carries TRBV5-1 and TRBJ2-7; perhaps D is TRBD1 or TRBD2 (7 bases each). Germline values: CDR1 SGHRS, CDR2 YFSETQ. This CDR3 comprises 15 residues. V was trimmed by 7 bases and J by 3 bases, leaving 20 bases between them. CDR3 residues: CASAISGGVYYEQYF. CDR3 bases: TGCGCCAGCGCAATCTCAGGGGGGGTTTACTACGAGCAGTACTTC. Variable domain in full (rest from reference TRBV5-1 and TRBJ2-7): KAGVTQTPRYLIKTRGQQVTLSCSPISGHRSVSWYQQTPGQGLQFLFEYFSETQRNKGNFPGRFSGRQFSNSRSEMNVSTLELGDSALYLCASAISGGVYYEQYFGPGTRLTVT.

The CDR3 spells CASRPGQMNQPQHF. The CDR3 DNA reads as TGTGCCAGCAGACCGGGACAGATGAATCAGCCCCAGCATTTT. The chain links TRBV27 to TRBJ1-5; 7 bases align to TRBD1. The CDR3 totals 14 residues. V shed 6 bases and J 4 bases; nucleotides not matched to a gene: 6. In germline, CDR1 is MNHEY, CDR2 SMNVEV (reference sequence).

This clone was detected only a few times. The chain couples TRBV19 to TRBJ2-7; D remains ambiguous. Germline V gene sequence: CDR1 LNHDA, CDR2 SQIVND (reference sequence). The CDR3 is 12 amino acids. V was shortened by 5 bases and J by 0 bases, with 5 bases between the two germline ends. The CDR3 DNA sequence: TGTGCCAGTAGTGGGCTCTCCTACGAGCAGTACTTC. This sequence encodes CASSGLSYEQYF.

This clone appeared a few times. The chain employs TRBV29-1 and TRBJ2-2; D is possibly TRBD1 or TRBD2 (5 bases each). The germline V gene encodes CDR1 SQVTM and CDR2 ANQGSEA. The germline V and J ends were trimmed by 2 bases and 2 bases, with 9 bases remaining between them. CDR3 length: 14 residues. CDR3 in DNA: TGCAGCGTTGAAAGGGGAGTTAACACCGGGGAGCTGTTTTTT. Residues: CSVERGVNTGELFF.

The rearrangement uses TRBV27 and TRBJ2-7, with D possibly matching TRBD1 (6 bases). Per germline, CDR1 MNHEY and CDR2 SMNVEV (reference sequence). V was shortened by 6 bases and J by 6 bases, with 21 bases between the two germline ends. The CDR3 totals 15 residues. The CDR3: CASSLSRDTAVEQYF. The CDR3 bases are TGTGCCAGCAGCCTTTCTCGGGACACGGCTGTCGAGCAGTACTTC.

This clone was picked up one time. The rearrangement joins TRBV2 to TRBJ1-5; 7 bases fit TRBD1. The trim removed 6 bases at V and 2 bases at J, leaving 4 bases unmatched. The CDR3 covers 14 residues. In germline, CDR1 is SNHLY, CDR2 FYNNEI. This CDR3 reads CASSDRVGNQPQHF. Written as DNA, the CDR3 is TGTGCCAGCAGCGACAGGGTTGGCAATCAGCCCCAGCATTTT.

V is TRBV7-9 and J is TRBJ1-1; D remains unclear. Germline V gene lookup returns CDR1 SEHNR and CDR2 FQNEAQ (reference sequence). The CDR3 is 12 amino acids. Trimming left V 5 bases short and J 6 bases short, with 10 bases between. This CDR3 reads CASSPPRSEAFF. DNA for the CDR3: TGTGCCAGCAGCCCCCCTAGATCTGAAGCTTTCTTT.

The chain recombines TRBV5-1 with TRBJ1-2; the match to TRBD1 covers 7 bases. The V and J ends lost 0 bases and 5 bases, in that order; junction bases with no gene match: 4. CDR1 is SGHRS and CDR2 is YFSETQ in the germline V gene. The CDR3 contains 14 residues. The CDR3 protein is CASSLAGTEYGYTF. The DNA for the CDR3 is TGCGCCAGCAGCTTGGCCGGGACAGAATATGGCTACACCTTC. Full variable domain (remainder filled in from reference TRBV5-1 and TRBJ1-2): KAGVTQTPRYLIKTRGQQVTLSCSPISGHRSVSWYQQTPGQGLQFLFEYFSETQRNKGNFPGRFSGRQFSNSRSEMNVSTLELGDSALYLCASSLAGTEYGYTFGSGTRLTVV.

The chain carries TRBV5-1 and TRBJ1-2; maybe TRBD1 (5 bases). Trimming removed 4 bases from V and 4 bases from J, with 11 bases in between. CDR3 length: 13 residues. Germline values: CDR1 SGHRS, CDR2 YFSETQ. This CDR3 is CASSGTGFYGYTF. Here the CDR3 DNA reads TGCGCCAGCAGCGGTACAGGTTTCTATGGCTACACCTTC.

The J gene is TRBJ2-5, the V gene TRBV7-9; D gene uncertain. Trimming took 1 base from V and 0 from J, leaving 6 bases between them. The CDR3 length is 14 residues. Germline CDR1 SEHNR, CDR2 FQNEAQ (reference sequence). The DNA of the CDR3 is TGTGCCAGCAGCTTAGAGACCTACCAAGAGACCCAGTACTTC. This codes for CASSLETYQETQYF.

J is TRBJ2-4 and V is TRBV5-1; D gene unclear. Trimming shortened V by 0 bases and J by 8 bases, and 12 bases separated the two germline ends. The CDR3 totals 14 residues. The V gene's germline CDR1 is SGHRS and CDR2 YFSETQ. CDR3 coding DNA: TGCGCCAGCAGCTTGGGCAGGAATGTACACATTCAGTACTTC. Its protein is CASSLGRNVHIQYF. The variable domain in full, completed from reference TRBV5-1 and TRBJ2-4, reads KAGVTQTPRYLIKTRGQQVTLSCSPISGHRSVSWYQQTPGQGLQFLFEYFSETQRNKGNFPGRFSGRQFSNSRSEMNVSTLELGDSALYLCASSLGRNVHIQYFGAGTRLSVL.

The chain is built from TRBV5-1 and TRBJ1-1; D uncertain. The germline CDR1 and CDR2 sequences are SGHRS and YFSETQ. The ends were cut back, 0 bases at V and 2 bases at J, with 11 bases in the middle. CDR3 length equals 15 residues. DNA of the CDR3: TGCGCCAGCAGCTTGGAAGGAGCCGTAAACACTGAAGCTTTCTTT. It translates to CASSLEGAVNTEAFF.

Judged by abundance, this clone is medium-sized. The chain links TRBV9 to TRBJ2-7; D gene unclear. CDR3 size: 11 residues. The germline CDR1 and CDR2 sequences are SGDLS and YYNGEE. V shed 0 bases and J shed 6 bases, with 4 bases lying between them. The CDR3, as DNA: TGTGCCAGCAGCGTAGCTAGCGAGCAGTACTTC. Translated, it gives CASSVASEQYF.

This chain connects TRBV30 to TRBJ2-1, with 7 bases matching TRBD2. The V gene end was trimmed by 1 base and the J gene end by 6 bases; junction bases not matched to a gene: 6. CDR3 length: 14 residues. The germline V gene has CDR1 GTSNPN and CDR2 SVGIG (reference sequence). CDR3 nucleotides: TGTGCCTGGAGTGGGATGGGACTACTCAATGAGCAGTTCTTC. The encoded protein is CAWSGMGLLNEQFF.

Only a few counts were recorded for this clone. The chain is built from TRBV4-1 and TRBJ1-3, with TRBD1 identical over 7 bases. V lost 0 bases and J lost 4; bases outside the gene matches: 6. There are 16 residues in the CDR3. Germline CDR1 reads MGHRA; CDR2 reads YSYEKL. DNA for the CDR3: TGCGCCAGCAGCCAAGATGGCAGGGGGGGAGGAAACACCATATATTTT. Amino acid sequence: CASSQDGRGGGNTIYF.

V gene TRBV7-9 combines with J gene TRBJ2-7; a possible D gene is TRBD1 (5 bases). The V end was cut by 5 bases, the J end by 4 bases, with 15 bases between. CDR3 length equals 14 residues. Germline V CDR1 and CDR2: SEHNR, FQNEAQ (reference sequence). This chain's CDR3 is CASSTSGSAYEQYF. For the CDR3, the DNA is TGTGCCAGCAGCACCTCAGGGTCCGCTTACGAGCAGTACTTC.

The J gene is TRBJ2-1, the V gene TRBV30, with D hard to call. CDR1 is GTSNPN and CDR2 is SVGIG in the germline V gene (reference sequence). This CDR3 has 13 residues. Trimming stripped 1 base from V and 0 bases from J, with 4 bases between. The CDR3 nucleotides read TGTGCCTGGAGTGGTGGCTCCTACAATGAGCAGTTCTTC. As protein: CAWSGGSYNEQFF.

This clone occurred once. V and J are TRBV6-5 and TRBJ2-5; D is undetermined. The CDR3 has 11 amino acids. V lost 6 bases and J 5 bases, leaving 7 bases between the germline ends. Germline V gene lookup returns CDR1 MNHEY and CDR2 SVGAGI. CDR3 protein: CASSLGETQYF. CDR3 in DNA: TGTGCCAGCAGCCTCGGGGAGACCCAGTACTTC.

The rearrangement joins TRBV27 to TRBJ1-4; D gene unclear. CDR1 is MNHEY and CDR2 is SMNVEV in the germline V gene (reference sequence). The CDR3 is 16 residues long. V shed 6 bases and J shed 4 bases, with 18 bases lying between them. Here the CDR3 DNA reads TGTGCCAGCAGCCTAGAGGCGAGACACTATAATGAAAAACTGTTTTTT. Its translation: CASSLEARHYNEKLFF.

V gene TRBV30 combines with J gene TRBJ2-7, with D possibly TRBD2 on 6 matching bases. This CDR3 comprises 16 residues. The germline V gene encodes CDR1 GTSNPN and CDR2 SVGIG (reference sequence). The CDR3 region has the DNA TGTGTCACTATAACCTGGGGGGAGGACACAGGCTACGAGCAGTACTTC. Amino acids: CVTITWGEDTGYEQYF.

This chain connects TRBV19 to TRBJ2-7; D could derive from TRBD1 or TRBD2 (5 bases each). Trimming pared 5 bases from V and 7 bases from J, leaving 18 bases between. The CDR3 loop spans 14 amino acids. Germline V gene data show CDR1 as LNHDA and CDR2 as SQIVND (reference sequence). DNA of the CDR3: TGTGCCAGTAGTCTTGGACTGGGGACGGGAGAGCAGTACTTC. Translation: CASSLGLGTGEQYF.

Of note for this clone: Within the sample, other DNA sequences also encode this same CDR3. The chain couples TRBV13 to TRBJ2-7, with 12 bases lining up with TRBD1. V was clipped by 5 bases and J by 3 bases; unmatched bases: 5. CDR3 length: 15 residues. Germline-derived CDR1 and CDR2 are PRHDT and FYEKMQ (reference sequence). CDR3 residues: CASSLGTGGIYEQYF. For the CDR3, the DNA is TGTGCCAGCAGCCTCGGGACAGGGGGCATCTACGAGCAGTACTTC. The whole variable domain, filled in from reference TRBV13 and TRBJ2-7, reads AAGVIQSPRHLIKEKRETATLKCYPIPRHDTVYWYQQGPGQDPQFLISFYEKMQSDKGSIPDRFSAQQFSDYHSELNMSSLELGDSALYFCASSLGTGGIYEQYFGPGTRLTVT.

This clone was detected once. The V and J genes are TRBV6-5 and TRBJ1-1, with D perhaps TRBD1 (5 bases). Trimming removed 2 bases from V and 8 bases from J, with 21 bases in between. The germline gives CDR1 MNHEY, CDR2 SVGAGI. CDR3 size: 16 residues. CDR3 sequence (DNA): TGTGCCAGCAGTTACATACCTATTGGGACTAAAGAGGAAGCTTTCTTT. It codes for CASSYIPIGTKEEAFF.

The CDR3 DNA reads TGTGCCAGCAGCCGGGAGGGGACTAGTCGCGCAGAGACCCAGTACTTC. This codes for CASSREGTSRAETQYF. The rearrangement joins TRBV13 to TRBJ2-5, with 8 bases matching TRBD2. Germline V gene sequence: CDR1 PRHDT, CDR2 FYEKMQ (reference sequence). This CDR3 is 16 amino acids long. With 5 bases clipped from V and 4 bases from J, the junction kept 12 bases outside the gene matches.

Concerning this clone itself: The sample contains more than one DNA sequence encoding this CDR3. V gene TRBV27 combines with J gene TRBJ1-6; 8 bases are shared with TRBD1. From germline, CDR1 is MNHEY and CDR2 SMNVEV (reference sequence). J gave up 5 bases and V 4 bases, and 13 bases lay outside the gene matches. The CDR3 has 18 residues. CDR3 DNA: TGTGCCAGCAGTTCCGACTCGGACAGGGTGGGGAATAATTCACCCCTCCACTTT. Amino acids: CASSSDSDRVGNNSPLHF.

The chain uses TRBV9 and TRBJ1-2, with D tentatively TRBD1 (5 bases). There are 14 residues in the CDR3. Trimming removed 5 bases from V and 0 bases from J, with 11 bases in between. Germline V gene data show CDR1 as SGDLS and CDR2 as YYNGEE. CDR3: CASRWGTANYGYTF. CDR3 nucleotides: TGTGCCAGCAGGTGGGGGACGGCTAACTATGGCTACACCTTC.

This chain links TRBV5-4 with TRBJ1-2; no clear D. CDR1 is SGHNT, CDR2 YYREEE, per germline (reference sequence). The CDR3 totals 13 residues. V gave up 2 bases and J gave up 6 bases, with 11 bases separating them. CDR3 in amino acids: CASSFPGGHGYTF. Here the CDR3 DNA reads TGTGCCAGCAGCTTTCCCGGAGGCCATGGCTACACCTTC.